The clone carrying this TCR beta chain ranks as medium-sized (0.01 to 0.1%). Its antigen is not known. The sample belongs to a study of spatial heterogeneity in lung cancer. TCRdb processed the 5' RACE reads anew with MiXCR; each CDR3 protein has one entry. The sample lists thousands of distinct CDR3 sequences, about 12% seen once, with roughly 9.6% in the top ten. The germline V and J ends were trimmed by 4 bases and 7 bases, with 17 bases remaining between them. The CDR3 length is 14 residues. Germline assignment: CDR1 SQVTM and CDR2 ANQGSEA. Notes on the study in general: Counts of expanded alpha and beta TCRs within tumors tracked the tumor nonsynonymous mutation count.

Time point noted: sample taken at primary tumor resection. The TCR originated in a male donor with early-stage non-small cell lung cancer. The chain carries TRBV29-1 and TRBJ2-1; D is unclear. The sequencing used lung tumor tissue, collected at surgery. The CDR3 DNA sequence: TGCAGCGTTGGAGGTAGCCCCTCCTGGAATGAGCAGTTCTTC. Translation gives CSVGGSPSWNEQFF.